This T cell receptor beta chain was observed in a study of tumor and adjacent non-tumor tissue in lung cancer. About the study: Samples averaged around 3.9 million productive TCRbeta reads each. Study-wide points: Compared with tumor, normal lung showed significantly lower TCR diversity.

The template was RNA from unsorted bulk tissue. Germline V gene data show CDR1 as SGHNT and CDR2 as YENEEA. The CDR3 covers 14 residues. Trimming left V 4 bases short and J 8 bases short, with 18 bases between. The library came from three nested PCR rounds adapted from ARM-PCR protocols. TCRdb re-called the multiplex PCR reads through MiXCR, storing one row per CDR3 protein. The sample comprises about 200,000 distinct CDR3 sequences, 70% to 75% of which are singletons, and about 25% rests with the top ten. In regard to this clonotype: Its antigen is unidentified. It may be a read error: a sequence one base away is much more abundant.

This clonotype was obtained from a man aged 55-75 years with non-small cell lung cancer. Sequencing used lung tumor tissue. The gene calls are TRBV11-3 and TRBJ2-7; weak D call: TRBD1 (5 bases). The CDR3 here is CASSSPSGAAKQYF. Written as DNA, the CDR3 is TGTGCCAGCAGCTCACCTTCTGGGGCCGCCAAGCAGTACTTC.